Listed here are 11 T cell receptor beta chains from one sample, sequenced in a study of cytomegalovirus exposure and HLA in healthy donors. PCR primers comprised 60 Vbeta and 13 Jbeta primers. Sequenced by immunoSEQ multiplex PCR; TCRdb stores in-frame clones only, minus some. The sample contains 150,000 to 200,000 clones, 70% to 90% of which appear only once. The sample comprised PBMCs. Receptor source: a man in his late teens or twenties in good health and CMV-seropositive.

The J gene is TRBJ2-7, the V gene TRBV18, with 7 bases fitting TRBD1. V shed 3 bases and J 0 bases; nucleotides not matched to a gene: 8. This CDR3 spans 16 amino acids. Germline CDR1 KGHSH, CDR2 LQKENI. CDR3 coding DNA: TGTGCCAGCTCACCGACCCTGACAGGGCTCTCCTACGAGCAGTACTTC. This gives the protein CASSPTLTGLSYEQYF.

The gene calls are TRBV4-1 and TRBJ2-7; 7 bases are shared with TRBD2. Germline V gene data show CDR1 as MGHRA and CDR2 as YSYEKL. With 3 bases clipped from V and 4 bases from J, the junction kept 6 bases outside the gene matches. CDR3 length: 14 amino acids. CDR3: CASSQGGGDYEQYF. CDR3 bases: TGCGCCAGCAGCCAGGGCGGGGGAGATTACGAGCAGTACTTC.

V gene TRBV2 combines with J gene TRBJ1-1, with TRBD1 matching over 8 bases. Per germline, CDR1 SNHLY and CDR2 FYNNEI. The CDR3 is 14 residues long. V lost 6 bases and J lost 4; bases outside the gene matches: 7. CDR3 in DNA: TGTGCCAGCAGGGAGGTAACAGGGGGCACTGAAGCTTTCTTT. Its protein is CASREVTGGTEAFF.

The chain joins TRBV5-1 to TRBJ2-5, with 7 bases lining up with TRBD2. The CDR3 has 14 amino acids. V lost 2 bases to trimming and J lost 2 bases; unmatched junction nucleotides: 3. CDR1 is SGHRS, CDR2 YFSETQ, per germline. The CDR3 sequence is CASSLRAGQETQYF. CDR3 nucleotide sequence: TGCGCCAGCAGCTTAAGAGCGGGGCAAGAGACCCAGTACTTC.

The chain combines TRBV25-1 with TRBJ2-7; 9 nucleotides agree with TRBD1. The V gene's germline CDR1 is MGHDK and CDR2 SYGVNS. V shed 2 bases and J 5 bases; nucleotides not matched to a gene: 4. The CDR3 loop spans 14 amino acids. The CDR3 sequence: CASSERDREDEQYF. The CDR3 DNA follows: TGTGCCAGCAGTGAAAGGGACAGGGAGGACGAGCAGTACTTC.

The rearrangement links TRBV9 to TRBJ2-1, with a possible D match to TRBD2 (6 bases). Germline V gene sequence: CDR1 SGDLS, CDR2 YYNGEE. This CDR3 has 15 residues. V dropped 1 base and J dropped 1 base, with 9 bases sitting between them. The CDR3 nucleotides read TGTGCCAGCAGCGTAACGGGGGATTCCTACAATGAGCAGTTCTTC. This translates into CASSVTGDSYNEQFF.

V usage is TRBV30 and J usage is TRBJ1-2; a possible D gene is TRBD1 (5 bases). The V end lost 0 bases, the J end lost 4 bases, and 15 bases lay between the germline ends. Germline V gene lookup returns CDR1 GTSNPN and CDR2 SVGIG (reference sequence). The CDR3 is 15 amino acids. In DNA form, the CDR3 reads TGTGCCTGGAGTGTGGGGCTACAGACCATCTATGGCTACACCTTC. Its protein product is CAWSVGLQTIYGYTF.

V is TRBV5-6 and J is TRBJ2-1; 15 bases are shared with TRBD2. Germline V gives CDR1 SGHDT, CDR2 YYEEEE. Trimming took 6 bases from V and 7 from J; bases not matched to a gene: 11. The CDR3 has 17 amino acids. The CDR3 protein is CASTRTSGGALVNEQFF. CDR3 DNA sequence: TGTGCCAGCACCAGGACTAGCGGGGGGGCCTTGGTGAATGAGCAGTTCTTC.

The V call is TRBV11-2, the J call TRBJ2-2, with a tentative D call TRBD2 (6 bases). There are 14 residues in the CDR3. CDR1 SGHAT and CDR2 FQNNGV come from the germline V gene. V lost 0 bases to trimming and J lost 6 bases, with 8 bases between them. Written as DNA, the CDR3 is TGTGCCAGCAGCTTAGAATCGGGGGCCGGGGAGCTGTTTTTT. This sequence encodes CASSLESGAGELFF.

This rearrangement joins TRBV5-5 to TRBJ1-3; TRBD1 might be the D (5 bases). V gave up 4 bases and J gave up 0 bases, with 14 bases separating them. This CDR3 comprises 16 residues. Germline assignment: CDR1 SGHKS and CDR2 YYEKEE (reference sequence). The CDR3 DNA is TGTGCCAGCAGCAGACCAGGGATTACCTCTGGAAACACCATATATTTT. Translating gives CASSRPGITSGNTIYF.

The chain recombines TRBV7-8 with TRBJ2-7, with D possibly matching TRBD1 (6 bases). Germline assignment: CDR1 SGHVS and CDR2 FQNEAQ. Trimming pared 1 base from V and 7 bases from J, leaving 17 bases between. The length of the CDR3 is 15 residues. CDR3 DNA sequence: TGTGCCAGCAGCTTAGGAGGGACACTTTCGGGAGAGCAGTACTTC. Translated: CASSLGGTLSGEQYF. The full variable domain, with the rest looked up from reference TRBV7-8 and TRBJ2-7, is GAGVSQSPRYKVAKRGQDVALRCDPISGHVSLFWYQQALGQGPEFLTYFQNEAQLDKSGLPSDRFFAERPEGSVSTLKIQRTQQEDSAVYLCASSLGGTLSGEQYFGPGTRLTVT.